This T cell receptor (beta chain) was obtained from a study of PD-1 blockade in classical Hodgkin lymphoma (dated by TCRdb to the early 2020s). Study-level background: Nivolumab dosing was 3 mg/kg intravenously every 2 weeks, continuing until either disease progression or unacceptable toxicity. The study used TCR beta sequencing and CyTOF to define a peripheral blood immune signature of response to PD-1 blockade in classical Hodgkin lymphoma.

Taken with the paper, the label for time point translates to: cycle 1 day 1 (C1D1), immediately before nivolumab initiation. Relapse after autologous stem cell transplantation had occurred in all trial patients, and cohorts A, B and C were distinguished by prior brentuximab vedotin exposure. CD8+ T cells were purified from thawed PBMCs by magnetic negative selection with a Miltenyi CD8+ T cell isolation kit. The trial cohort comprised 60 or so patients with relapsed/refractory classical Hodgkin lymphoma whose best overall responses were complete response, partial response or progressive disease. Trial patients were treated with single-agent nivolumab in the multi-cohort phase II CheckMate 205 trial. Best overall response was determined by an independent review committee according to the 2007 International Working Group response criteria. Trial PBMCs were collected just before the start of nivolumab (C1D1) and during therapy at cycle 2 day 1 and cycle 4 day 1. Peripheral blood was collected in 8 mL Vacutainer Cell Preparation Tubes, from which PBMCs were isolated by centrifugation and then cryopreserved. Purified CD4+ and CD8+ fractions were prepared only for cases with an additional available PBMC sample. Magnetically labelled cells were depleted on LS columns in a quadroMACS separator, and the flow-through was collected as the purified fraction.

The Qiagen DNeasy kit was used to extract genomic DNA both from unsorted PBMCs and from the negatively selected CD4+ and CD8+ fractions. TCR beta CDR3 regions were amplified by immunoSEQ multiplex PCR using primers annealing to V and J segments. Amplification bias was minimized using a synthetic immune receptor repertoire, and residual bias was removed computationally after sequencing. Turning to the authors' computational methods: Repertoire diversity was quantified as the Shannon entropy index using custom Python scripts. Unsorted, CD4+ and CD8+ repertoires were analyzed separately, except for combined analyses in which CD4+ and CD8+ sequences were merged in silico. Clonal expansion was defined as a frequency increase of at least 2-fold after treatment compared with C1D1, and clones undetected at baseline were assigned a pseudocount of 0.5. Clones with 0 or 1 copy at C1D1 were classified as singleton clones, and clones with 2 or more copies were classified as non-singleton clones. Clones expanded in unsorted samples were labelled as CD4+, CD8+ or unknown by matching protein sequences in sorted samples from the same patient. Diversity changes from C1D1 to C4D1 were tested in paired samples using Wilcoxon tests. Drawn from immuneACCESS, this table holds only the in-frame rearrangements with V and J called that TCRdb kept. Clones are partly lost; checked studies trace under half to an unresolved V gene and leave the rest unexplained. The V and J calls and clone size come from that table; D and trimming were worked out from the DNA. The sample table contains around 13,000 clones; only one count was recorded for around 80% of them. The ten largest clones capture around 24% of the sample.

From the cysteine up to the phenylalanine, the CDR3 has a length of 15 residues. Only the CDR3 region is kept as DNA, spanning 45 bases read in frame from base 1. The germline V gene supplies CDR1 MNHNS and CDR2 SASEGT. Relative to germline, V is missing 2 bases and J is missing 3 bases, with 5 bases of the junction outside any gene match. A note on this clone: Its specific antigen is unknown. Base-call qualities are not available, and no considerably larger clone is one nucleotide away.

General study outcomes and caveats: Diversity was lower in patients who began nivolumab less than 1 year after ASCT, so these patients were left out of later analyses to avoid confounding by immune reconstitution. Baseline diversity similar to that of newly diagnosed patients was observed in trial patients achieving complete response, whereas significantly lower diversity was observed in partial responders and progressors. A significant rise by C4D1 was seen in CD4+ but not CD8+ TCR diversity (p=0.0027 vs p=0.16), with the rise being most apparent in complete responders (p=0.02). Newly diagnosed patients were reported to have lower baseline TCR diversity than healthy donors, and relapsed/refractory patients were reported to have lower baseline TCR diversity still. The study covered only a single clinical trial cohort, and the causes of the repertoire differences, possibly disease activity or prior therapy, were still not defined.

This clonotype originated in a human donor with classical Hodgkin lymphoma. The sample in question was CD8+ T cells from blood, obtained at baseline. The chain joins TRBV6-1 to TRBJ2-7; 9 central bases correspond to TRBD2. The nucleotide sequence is TGTGCCAGCAGTGAAAGACTAGCGGATTACTACGAGCAGTACTTC. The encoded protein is CASSERLADYYEQYF.